This T cell receptor (beta chain) was retrieved from a study of blood T cell repertoires in COVID-19. Background on the study: Acute and convalescent COVID-19 samples came from the United States, Italy and Spain.

The CDR3 length is 13 residues. Trimming removed 2 bases from V and 3 bases from J, with 8 bases in between. Looked up from germline, CDR1 is MNHEY and CDR2 is SVGAGI. Ages ranged from about 18 to 89 years, with residence in around 24 US areas. For recovered donors of Cohort 3, there were two negative PCRs, clearance, or symptom resolution. Sequencing was performed with immunoSEQ multiplex PCR; in TCRdb, only in-frame clones are kept and a portion is missing. This table has 300,000 to 350,000 clones, approximately 88% appearing once. This TCR derives from a man younger than 40 who had recovered from COVID-19. The material sequenced was PBMCs or T cells enriched from blood (not recorded which). This chain uses TRBV6-5 with TRBJ2-7; the D gene is possibly TRBD2 (6 bases). As DNA, the CDR3 is TGTGCCAGCAGTTACGTGGGACTCTACGAGCAGTACTTC. Its protein is CASSYVGLYEQYF.